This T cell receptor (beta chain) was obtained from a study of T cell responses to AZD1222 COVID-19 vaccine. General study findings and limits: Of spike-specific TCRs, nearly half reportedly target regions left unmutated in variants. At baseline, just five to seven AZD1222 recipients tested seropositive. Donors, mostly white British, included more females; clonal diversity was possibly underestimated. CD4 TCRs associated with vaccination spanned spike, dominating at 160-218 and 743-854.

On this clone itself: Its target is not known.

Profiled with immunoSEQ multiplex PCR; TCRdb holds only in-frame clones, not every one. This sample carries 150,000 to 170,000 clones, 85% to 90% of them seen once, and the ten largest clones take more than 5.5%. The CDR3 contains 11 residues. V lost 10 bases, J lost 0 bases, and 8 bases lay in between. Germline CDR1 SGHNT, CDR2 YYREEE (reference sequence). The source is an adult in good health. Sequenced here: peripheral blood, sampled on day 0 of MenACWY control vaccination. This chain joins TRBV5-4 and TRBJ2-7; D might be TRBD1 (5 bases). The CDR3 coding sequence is TGTGCCTGGGGCAGCTCCTACGAGCAGTACTTC. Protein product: CAWGSSYEQYF.